This TCR beta chain was recovered during a study of T cell responses to AZD1222 COVID-19 vaccine. Study-level results: Spike-specific TCR breadth and depth went up after people got two AZD1222 doses.

Data came from immunoSEQ multiplex PCR; TCRdb stores just in-frame clones and leaves some out. The table shows 100,000 to 150,000 clones, with roughly nine tenths occurring only once. Concerning this clone itself: Its cognate antigen is unknown.

Per germline, CDR1 SQVTM and CDR2 ANQGSEA. With 3 bases removed from V and 6 bases from J, the gap between germline ends came to 11 bases. The CDR3 covers 12 residues. The rearrangement joins TRBV29-1 to TRBJ1-1; D is unresolved. Sequencing was performed on peripheral blood, taken on day 0 of AZD1222 vaccination. The sequence was collected from an adult in good health. The CDR3: CSVEEGGAEAFF. CDR3 sequence (DNA): TGCAGCGTTGAGGAGGGCGGGGCTGAAGCTTTCTTT.